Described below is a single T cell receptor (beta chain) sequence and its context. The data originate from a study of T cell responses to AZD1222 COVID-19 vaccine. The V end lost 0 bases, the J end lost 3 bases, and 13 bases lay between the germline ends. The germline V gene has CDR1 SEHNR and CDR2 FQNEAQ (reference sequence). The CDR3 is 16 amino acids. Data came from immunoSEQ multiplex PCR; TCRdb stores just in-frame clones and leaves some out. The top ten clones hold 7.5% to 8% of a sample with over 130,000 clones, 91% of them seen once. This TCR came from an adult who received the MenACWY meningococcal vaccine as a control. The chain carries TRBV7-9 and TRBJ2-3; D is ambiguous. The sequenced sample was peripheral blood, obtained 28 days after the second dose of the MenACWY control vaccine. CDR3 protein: CASSLAGQELTDTQYF. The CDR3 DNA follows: TGTGCCAGCAGCTTAGCAGGCCAGGAGTTAACAGATACGCAGTATTTT.